The 26 T cell receptor beta chains listed next were all sequenced from one sample in a study of response to subunit inactivated influenza vaccine. TCRdb re-analysed the RT-PCR reads in MiXCR, keeping a single row per CDR3 protein. The sample includes about 570,000 distinct CDR3 sequences, about 11% of them seen just once. The sample was also reused in another study, on T cells expressing NK-cell markers. From that paper: Generation of TCR beta cDNA was performed by 5'RACE template switching incorporating UMIs.

The sequencing here drew on PBMCs from blood, taken on the day of vaccination. Receptors originate from a man aged 45-65 years who received an inactivated influenza vaccine.

This clonotype appeared a few times. The chain recombines TRBV30 with TRBJ1-6, with no clear D. The V gene lost 7 bases and the J gene lost 6 bases, with 10 bases spanning the gap. Germline V gene data show CDR1 as GTSNPN and CDR2 as SVGIG (reference sequence). The CDR3 contains 12 residues. Written as DNA, the CDR3 is TGTGCCTTGGGATCTACTAATTCACCCCTCCACTTT. Amino acid sequence: CALGSTNSPLHF.

This chain connects TRBV3-1 to TRBJ1-3; D may be TRBD1 (5 bases). The V and J ends lost 1 base and 2 bases respectively, with 12 bases between them. The CDR3 is made up of 16 amino acids. Germline CDR1 and CDR2: LGHDT and YNNKEL (reference sequence). CDR3 sequence: CASSQAPGTAGNTIYF. The CDR3 DNA reads as TGTGCCAGCAGCCAAGCCCCAGGGACGGCTGGAAACACCATATATTTT.

This clonotype was counted between two and nine times. This rearrangement joins TRBV20-1 to TRBJ2-1; no definite D call. This CDR3 is built from 11 residues. Per the germline V gene, CDR1 is DFQATT and CDR2 is SNEGSKA (reference sequence). Trimming pared 2 bases from V and 5 bases from J, leaving 4 bases between. CDR3 sequence (DNA): TGCAGTGCTAGAAAGGACAATGAGCAGTTCTTC. It is translated as CSARKDNEQFF.

The chain couples TRBV20-1 to TRBJ2-5, with TRBD2 identical over 13 bases. Germline assignment: CDR1 DFQATT and CDR2 SNEGSKA (reference sequence). The CDR3 is made up of 13 amino acids. The ends lost 1 base at V and 8 bases at J; junction bases unmatched: 1. The CDR3 loop reads CSARGGLAGTQYF. CDR3 DNA sequence: TGCAGTGCTAGAGGGGGACTAGCGGGAACCCAGTACTTC.

This clonotype was observed a handful of times. V and J are TRBV7-9 and TRBJ2-2; 8 bases are shared with TRBD1. The CDR3 has 17 residues. After removal of 2 bases from V and 4 bases from J, the junction contained 9 bases not matched to a gene. Per germline, CDR1 SEHNR and CDR2 FQNEAQ (reference sequence). The CDR3 DNA sequence: TGTGCCAGCAGCTTATACCCAGGGGGCGCGGCCACCGGGGAGCTGTTTTTT. Protein sequence: CASSLYPGGAATGELFF.

This clonotype was observed many times. J is TRBJ1-1 and V is TRBV23-1; D gene unclear. TRBV23-1 is an ORF, and what it does is uncertain. CDR3 length equals 15 residues. The V end lost 2 bases, the J end lost 3 bases, and 13 bases lay between the germline ends. The DNA for the CDR3 is TGCGCCAGCAGTCAAGAGGGAGAGGGATACACTGAAGCTTTCTTT. It is translated as CASSQEGEGYTEAFF.

The chain recombines TRBV7-9 with TRBJ2-1, with TRBD2 as a possible D gene (7 bases). CDR1 is SEHNR and CDR2 is FQNEAQ in the germline V gene (reference sequence). The CDR3 has 14 residues. V lost 2 bases and J lost 8, with 13 bases in between. The CDR3: CASSLRGGGDEQFF. CDR3 sequence (DNA): TGTGCCAGCAGCTTAAGGGGGGGCGGGGATGAGCAGTTCTTC.

This clonotype was detected a few times. The chain combines TRBV20-1 with TRBJ2-1; D not certain. The CDR3 totals 12 residues. Germline values: CDR1 DFQATT, CDR2 SNEGSKA (reference sequence). V was trimmed by 3 bases and J by 5 bases, leaving 8 bases between them. As DNA, the CDR3 is TGCAGTGCTAGCCGTTTTCACAATGAGCAGTTCTTC. This codes for CSASRFHNEQFF.

The chain joins TRBV4-3 to TRBJ2-7; 12 bases match TRBD2. Per germline, CDR1 LGHNA and CDR2 YSLEER. The V gene end was trimmed by 4 bases and the J gene end by 6 bases; junction bases not matched to a gene: 4. This CDR3 is 14 amino acids long. The DNA for the CDR3 is TGCGCCAGCAGCCTCCAGGGACTAGCGGGCGAGCAGTACTTC. Translated, it gives CASSLQGLAGEQYF.

This clonotype was seen more than once but under ten times. The chain recombines TRBV9 with TRBJ1-1, with D unresolved. V was trimmed by 0 bases and J by 2 bases, leaving 11 bases between them. Germline CDR1 and CDR2: SGDLS and YYNGEE. This CDR3 has 15 residues. As DNA, the CDR3 is TGTGCCAGCAGCGTAGGTACCGCTCGAAACACTGAAGCTTTCTTT. Residues: CASSVGTARNTEAFF.

This clonotype was counted only a few times. The chain uses TRBV5-4 and TRBJ2-2, with D perhaps matching TRBD2 (5 bases). The germline V gene has CDR1 SGHNT and CDR2 YYREEE (reference sequence). CDR3 length: 17 residues. Trimming removed 4 bases from V and 2 bases from J, with 18 bases in between. The CDR3 DNA sequence: TGTGCCAGCAGCCCCAGCCCGGCGGGTATTAACACCGGGGAGCTGTTTTTT. Translated: CASSPSPAGINTGELFF.

In this sample, this clonotype turned up a few times. The V call is TRBV7-8, the J call TRBJ2-2, with D maybe TRBD1 (6 bases). Trimming removed 6 bases at V and 5 bases at J, with 16 bases between. The CDR3 sequence is 15 residues long. Per germline, CDR1 SGHVS and CDR2 FQNEAQ. CDR3 amino acids: CASSPPRTGTGELFF. CDR3 bases: TGTGCCAGCAGTCCCCCACGAACAGGGACCGGGGAGCTGTTTTTT.

This clonotype was recorded a few times. The chain combines TRBV7-2 with TRBJ2-5; D call uncertain. This CDR3 has 13 amino acids. Germline lookup yields CDR1 SGHTA and CDR2 FQGNSA. Trimming left V 5 bases short and J 4 bases short, with 11 bases between. The CDR3 DNA follows: TGTGCCAGCAGCGTCAGTGTTTTAGAGACCCAGTACTTC. Translated: CASSVSVLETQYF.

A few counts support this clonotype. The chain employs TRBV27 and TRBJ1-1, with D possibly being TRBD1 (5 bases). The V end was cut by 5 bases, the J end by 1 base, with 17 bases between. Germline V lookup: CDR1 MNHEY, CDR2 SMNVEV (reference sequence). The CDR3 length is 16 residues. The CDR3 DNA reads as TGTGCCAGCAGTCCGCTGTTGGGACGGAAGAACACTGAAGCTTTCTTT. This translates into CASSPLLGRKNTEAFF.

This clonotype was recorded a few times. J is TRBJ2-1 and V is TRBV12-3 or TRBV12-4; TRBD2 matches 8 bases. The CDR3 is 14 amino acids. V gave up 7 bases and J gave up 7 bases; unmatched junction bases: 9. DNA for the CDR3: TGTGCCAGCAAAAGAGCGGGAGAGGGGAATGAGCAGTTCTTC. Amino acid sequence: CASKRAGEGNEQFF.

There are a few counts of this clonotype. The J gene is TRBJ1-2, the V gene TRBV12-3 or TRBV12-4, with 8 bases aligning to TRBD1. This CDR3 is built from 12 residues. The junction had 5 bases not matched to a gene; V was cut back by 8 bases and J by 6 bases. CDR3: CASVPGGHGYTF. The CDR3 DNA reads TGTGCCAGCGTCCCAGGGGGCCATGGCTACACCTTC.

This clonotype was detected ten times or more. The genes are TRBV5-1 and TRBJ2-2; D remains ambiguous. The CDR3 consists of 17 residues. CDR1 is SGHRS, CDR2 YFSETQ, per germline. Trimming shortened V by 3 bases and J by 0 bases, and 15 bases separated the two germline ends. This CDR3 reads CASSWAAVPANTGELFF. In DNA, the CDR3 is TGCGCCAGCAGCTGGGCGGCAGTACCAGCGAACACCGGGGAGCTGTTTTTT.

In its sample, this clonotype was seen many times. This chain joins TRBV29-1 and TRBJ1-4; D is uncertain. V lost 4 bases to trimming and J lost 4 bases, with 10 bases between them. The CDR3 runs 13 residues. Germline CDR1 reads SQVTM; CDR2 reads ANQGSEA. The CDR3 bases are TGCAGCGTTGCAGGCAGTCTTAATGAAAAACTGTTTTTT. It yields the protein CSVAGSLNEKLFF.

In this sample, this clonotype turned up many times. The chain is built from TRBV7-9 and TRBJ1-1, with 9 bases identical to TRBD1. Germline V gene sequence: CDR1 SEHNR, CDR2 FQNEAQ (reference sequence). After removal of 5 bases from V and 4 bases from J, the junction contained 14 bases not matched to a gene. The CDR3 covers 17 residues. The CDR3 coding sequence is TGTGCCAGCAGCCCCTGGGTGGACAGGGGCCGAAGCACTGAAGCTTTCTTT. This gives the protein CASSPWVDRGRSTEAFF.

This clonotype was counted a few times. V is TRBV20-1 and J is TRBJ1-1; D is uncertain. This CDR3 has 11 amino acids. Trimming pared 2 bases from V and 4 bases from J, leaving 5 bases between. CDR1 is DFQATT and CDR2 is SNEGSKA in the germline V gene (reference sequence). In nucleotides, the CDR3 is TGCAGTGCTAGAAGGACCACTGAAGCTTTCTTT. Translated, it gives CSARRTTEAFF.

The CDR3, as DNA: TGTGCCAGCAGCTTCTACCCGAGGACAGGGATCTCTGGGGCCAACGTCCTGACTTTC. Translating gives CASSFYPRTGISGANVLTF. V is TRBV11-1 and J is TRBJ2-6; 8 nucleotides match TRBD1. After removal of 3 bases from V and 0 bases from J, the junction contained 10 bases not matched to a gene. From germline, CDR1 is SGHAT and CDR2 FQDESV (reference sequence). The CDR3 is 19 residues long.

In DNA form, the CDR3 reads TGTGCCAGCAGCTTGACAGGGGGCTTTTACGAGCAGTACTTC. Translating it yields CASSLTGGFYEQYF. V usage is TRBV28 and J usage is TRBJ2-7, with 10 bases that match TRBD1. This CDR3 region has 14 residues. Unmatched junction bases numbered 6, after V lost 6 bases and J lost 4 bases. Germline lookup yields CDR1 MDHEN and CDR2 SYDVKM.

The chain combines TRBV4-3 with TRBJ1-2; D is undetermined. The CDR3 consists of 14 residues. The germline V gene has CDR1 LGHNA and CDR2 YSLEER. The ends were cut back, 0 bases at V and 7 bases at J, with 12 bases in the middle. The CDR3 protein is CASSQDRQTLGYTF. The CDR3 region has the DNA TGCGCCAGCAGCCAAGACCGCCAGACGCTTGGCTACACCTTC.

There are many counts of this clonotype. V usage is TRBV6-5 and J usage is TRBJ2-7; perhaps D is TRBD1 or TRBD2 (5 bases each). CDR1 is MNHEY, CDR2 SVGAGI, per germline. V was trimmed by 4 bases and J by 5 bases, leaving 18 bases between them. CDR3 size: 15 residues. This CDR3 reads CASSFRGPGSHEQYF. The DNA for the CDR3 is TGTGCCAGCAGTTTCCGTGGGCCAGGGAGCCACGAGCAGTACTTC.

The chain joins TRBV7-2 to TRBJ2-3, with 9 bases identical to TRBD2. This CDR3 spans 15 amino acids. The J segment lost 6 bases and the V segment lost 8 bases, leaving 12 bases of the junction unmatched. Germline V gives CDR1 SGHTA, CDR2 FQGNSA. Written as DNA, the CDR3 is TGTGCCAGCCATTCCGGGCTGCTAGCGGGGGATACGCAGTATTTT. It yields the protein CASHSGLLAGDTQYF.

A few counts support this clonotype. The chain combines TRBV7-2 with TRBJ2-7; D is ambiguous. The germline V gene encodes CDR1 SGHTA and CDR2 FQGNSA. The ends were cut back, 0 bases at V and 6 bases at J, with 3 bases in the middle. CDR3 length equals 11 residues. The CDR3 region has the DNA TGTGCCAGCAGCTTAGCGGTCGAGCAGTACTTC. It encodes CASSLAVEQYF.